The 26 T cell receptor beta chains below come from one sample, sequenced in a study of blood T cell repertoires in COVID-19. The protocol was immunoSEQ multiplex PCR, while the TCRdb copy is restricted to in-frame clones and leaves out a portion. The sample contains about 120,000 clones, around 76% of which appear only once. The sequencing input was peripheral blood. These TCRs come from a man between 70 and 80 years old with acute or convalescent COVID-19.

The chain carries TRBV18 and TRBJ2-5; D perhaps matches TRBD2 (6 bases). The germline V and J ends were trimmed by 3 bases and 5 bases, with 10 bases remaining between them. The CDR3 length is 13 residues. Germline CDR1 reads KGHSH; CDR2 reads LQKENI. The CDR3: CASSPGLRETQYF. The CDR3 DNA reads TGTGCCAGCTCACCGGGACTCCGGGAGACCCAGTACTTC.

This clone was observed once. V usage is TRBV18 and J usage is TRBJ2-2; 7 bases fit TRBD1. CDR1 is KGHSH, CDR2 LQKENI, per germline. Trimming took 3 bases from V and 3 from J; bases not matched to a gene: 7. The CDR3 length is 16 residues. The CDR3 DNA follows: TGTGCCAGCTCACCTTCGACAGGGCGCTACACCGGGGAGCTGTTTTTT. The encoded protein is CASSPSTGRYTGELFF.

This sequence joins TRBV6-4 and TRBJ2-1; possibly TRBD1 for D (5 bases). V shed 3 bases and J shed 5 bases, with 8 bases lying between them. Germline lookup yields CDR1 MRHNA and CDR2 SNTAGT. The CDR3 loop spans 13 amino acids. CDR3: CASSDRQNNEQFF. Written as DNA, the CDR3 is TGTGCCAGCAGTGATCGACAGAACAATGAGCAGTTCTTC.

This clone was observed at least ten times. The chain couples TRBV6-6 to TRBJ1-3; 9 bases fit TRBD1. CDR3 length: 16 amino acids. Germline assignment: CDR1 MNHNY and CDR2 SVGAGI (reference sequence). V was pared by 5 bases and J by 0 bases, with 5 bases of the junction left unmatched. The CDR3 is CASSQGQGSSGNTIYF. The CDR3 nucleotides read TGTGCCAGCAGTCAAGGACAGGGGAGCTCTGGAAACACCATATATTTT.

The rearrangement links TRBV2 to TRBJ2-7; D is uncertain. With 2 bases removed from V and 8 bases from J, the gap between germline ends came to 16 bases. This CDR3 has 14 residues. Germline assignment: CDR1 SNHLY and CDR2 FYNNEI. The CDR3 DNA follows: TGTGCCAGCAGTGAATTGAGTGCCAGGTCCCAGCAGTACTTC. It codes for CASSELSARSQQYF.

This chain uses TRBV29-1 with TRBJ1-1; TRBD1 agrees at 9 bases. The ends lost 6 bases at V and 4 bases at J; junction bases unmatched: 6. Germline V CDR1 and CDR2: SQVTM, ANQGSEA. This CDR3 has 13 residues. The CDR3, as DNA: TGCAGCGTGGGCGAGACAGGGGGCACTGAAGCTTTCTTT. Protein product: CSVGETGGTEAFF.

CDR3 DNA: TGTGCCAGCAGCTTGGGGGCAGTGGCAGATACGCAGTATTTT. It yields the protein CASSLGAVADTQYF. The chain has TRBV11-1 and TRBJ2-3; a possible D gene is TRBD1 (6 bases). Germline V lookup: CDR1 SGHAT, CDR2 FQDESV (reference sequence). Trimming shortened V by 3 bases and J by 4 bases, and 11 bases separated the two germline ends. The CDR3 has 14 amino acids.

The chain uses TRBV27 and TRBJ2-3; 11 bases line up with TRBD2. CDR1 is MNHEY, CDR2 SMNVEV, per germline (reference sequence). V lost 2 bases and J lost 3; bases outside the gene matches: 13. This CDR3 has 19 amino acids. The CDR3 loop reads CASSLRGLAGGRATDTQYF. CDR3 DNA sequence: TGTGCCAGCAGTTTAAGGGGTCTAGCGGGGGGCCGAGCAACAGATACGCAGTATTTT.

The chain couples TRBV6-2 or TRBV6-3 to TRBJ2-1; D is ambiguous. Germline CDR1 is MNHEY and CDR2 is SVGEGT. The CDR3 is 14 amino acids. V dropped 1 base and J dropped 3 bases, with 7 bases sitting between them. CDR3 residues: CASSYWRLYNEQFF. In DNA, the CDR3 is TGTGCCAGCAGTTACTGGCGGCTCTACAATGAGCAGTTCTTC.

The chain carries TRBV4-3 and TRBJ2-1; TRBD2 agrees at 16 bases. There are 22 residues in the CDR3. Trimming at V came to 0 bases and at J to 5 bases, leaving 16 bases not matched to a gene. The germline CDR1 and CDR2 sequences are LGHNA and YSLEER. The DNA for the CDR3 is TGCGCCAGCAGCCAAGATCTGTTGATCGGGACTAGCGGGGGGGCTGGTAACAATGAGCAGTTCTTC. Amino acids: CASSQDLLIGTSGGAGNNEQFF.

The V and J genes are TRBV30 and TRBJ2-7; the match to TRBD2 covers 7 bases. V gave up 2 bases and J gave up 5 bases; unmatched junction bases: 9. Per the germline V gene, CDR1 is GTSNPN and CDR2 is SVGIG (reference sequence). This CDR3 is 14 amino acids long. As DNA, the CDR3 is TGTGCCTGGAGTAAAACGGGGGGAGGCGACGAGCAGTACTTC. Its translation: CAWSKTGGGDEQYF.

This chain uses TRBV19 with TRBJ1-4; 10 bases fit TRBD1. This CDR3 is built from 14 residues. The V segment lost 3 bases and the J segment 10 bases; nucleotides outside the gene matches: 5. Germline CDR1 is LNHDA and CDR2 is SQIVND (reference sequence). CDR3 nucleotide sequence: TGTGCCAGTAGTATTCGGGACAGGGGTGGAAAACTGTTTTTT. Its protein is CASSIRDRGGKLFF.

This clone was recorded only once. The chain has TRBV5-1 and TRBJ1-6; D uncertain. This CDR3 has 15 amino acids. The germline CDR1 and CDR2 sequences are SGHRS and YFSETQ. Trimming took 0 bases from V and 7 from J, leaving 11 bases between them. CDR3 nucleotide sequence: TGCGCCAGCAGCTTGGAACAGCCTGTGAATTCACCCCTCCACTTT. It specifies CASSLEQPVNSPLHF.

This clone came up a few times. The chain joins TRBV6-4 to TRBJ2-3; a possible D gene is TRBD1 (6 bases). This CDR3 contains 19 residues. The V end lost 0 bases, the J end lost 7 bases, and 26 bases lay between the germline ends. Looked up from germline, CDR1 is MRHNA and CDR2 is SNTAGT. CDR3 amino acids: CASSDSNWFSGHSSNTQYF. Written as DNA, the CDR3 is TGTGCCAGCAGTGACTCAAATTGGTTCTCGGGACACTCCTCTAATACGCAGTATTTT.

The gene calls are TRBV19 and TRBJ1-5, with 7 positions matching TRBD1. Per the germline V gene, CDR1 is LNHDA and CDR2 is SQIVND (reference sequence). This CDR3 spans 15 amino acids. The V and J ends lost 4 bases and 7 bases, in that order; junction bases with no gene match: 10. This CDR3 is CASSTGTAFRQPQHF. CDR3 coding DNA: TGTGCCAGTAGTACCGGGACAGCGTTCCGGCAGCCCCAGCATTTT. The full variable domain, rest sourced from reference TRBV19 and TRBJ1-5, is DGGITQSPKYLFRKEGQNVTLSCEQNLNHDAMYWYRQDPGQGLRLIYYSQIVNDFQKGDIAEGYSVSREKKESFPLTVTSAQKNPTAFYLCASSTGTAFRQPQHFGDGTRLSIL.

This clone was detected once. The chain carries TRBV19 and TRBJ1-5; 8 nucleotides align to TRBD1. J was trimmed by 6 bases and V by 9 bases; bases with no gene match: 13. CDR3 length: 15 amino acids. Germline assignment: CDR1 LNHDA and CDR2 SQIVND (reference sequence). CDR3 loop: CASVTTGQGAQPQHF. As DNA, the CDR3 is TGTGCCAGCGTCACTACCGGACAGGGTGCTCAGCCCCAGCATTTT.

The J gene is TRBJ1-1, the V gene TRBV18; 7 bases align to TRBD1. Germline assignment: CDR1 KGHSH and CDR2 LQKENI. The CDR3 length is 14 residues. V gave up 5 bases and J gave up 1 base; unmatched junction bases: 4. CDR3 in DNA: TGTGCCAGCTCATCCCGGACAGGGAACACTGAAGCTTTCTTT. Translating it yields CASSSRTGNTEAFF.

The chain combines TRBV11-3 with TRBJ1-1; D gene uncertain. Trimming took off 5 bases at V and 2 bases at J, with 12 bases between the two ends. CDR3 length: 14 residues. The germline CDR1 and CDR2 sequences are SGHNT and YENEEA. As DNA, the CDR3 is TGTGCCAGCAGCCGAAAGACGGGAAACACTGAAGCTTTCTTT. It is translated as CASSRKTGNTEAFF.

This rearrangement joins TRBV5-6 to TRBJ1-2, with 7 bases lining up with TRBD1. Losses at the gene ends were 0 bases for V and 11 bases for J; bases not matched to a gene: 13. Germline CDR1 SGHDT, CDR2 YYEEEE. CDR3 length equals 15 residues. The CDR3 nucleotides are TGTGCCAGCAGCTTGGCCTCCGGCGGAGGGGGCGGATACACCTTC. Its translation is CASSLASGGGGGYTF. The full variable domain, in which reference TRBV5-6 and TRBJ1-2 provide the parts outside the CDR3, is DAGVTQSPTHLIKTRGQQVTLRCSPKSGHDTVSWYQQALGQGPQFIFQYYEEEERQRGNFPDRFSGHQFPNYSSELNVNALLLGDSALYLCASSLASGGGGGYTFGSGTRLTVV.

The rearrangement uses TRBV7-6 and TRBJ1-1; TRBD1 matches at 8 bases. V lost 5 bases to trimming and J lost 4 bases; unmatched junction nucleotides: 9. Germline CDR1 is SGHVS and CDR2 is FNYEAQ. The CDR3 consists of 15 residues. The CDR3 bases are TGTGCCAGCAGCAAGAGGACAGGGCTGGGCACTGAAGCTTTCTTT. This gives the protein CASSKRTGLGTEAFF.

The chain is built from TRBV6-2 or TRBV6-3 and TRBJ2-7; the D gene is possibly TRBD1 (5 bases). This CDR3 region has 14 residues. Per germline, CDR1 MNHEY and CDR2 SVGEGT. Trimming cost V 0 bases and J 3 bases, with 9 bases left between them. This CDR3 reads CASSYSGPRYEQYF. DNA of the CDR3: TGTGCCAGCAGTTACTCGGGGCCCCGCTACGAGCAGTACTTC.

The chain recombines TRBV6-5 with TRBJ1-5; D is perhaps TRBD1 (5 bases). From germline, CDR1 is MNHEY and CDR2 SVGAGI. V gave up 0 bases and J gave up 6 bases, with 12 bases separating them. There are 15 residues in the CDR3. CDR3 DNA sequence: TGTGCCAGCAGTTACTCGCAGGGAGGGCGTCAGCCCCAGCATTTT. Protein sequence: CASSYSQGGRQPQHF.

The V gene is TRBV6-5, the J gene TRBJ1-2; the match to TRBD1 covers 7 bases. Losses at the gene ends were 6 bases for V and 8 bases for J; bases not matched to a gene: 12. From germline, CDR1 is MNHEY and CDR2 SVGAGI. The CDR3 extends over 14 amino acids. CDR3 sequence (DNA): TGTGCCAGCAGCGCCAGCCGGGACAGCGGGGGCTACACCTTC. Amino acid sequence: CASSASRDSGGYTF.

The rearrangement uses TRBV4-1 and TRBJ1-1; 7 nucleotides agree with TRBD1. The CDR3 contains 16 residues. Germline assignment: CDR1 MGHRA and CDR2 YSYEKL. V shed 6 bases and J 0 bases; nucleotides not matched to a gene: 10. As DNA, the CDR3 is TGCGCCAGCAGACCTACAGGGGCATTCATGAACACTGAAGCTTTCTTT. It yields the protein CASRPTGAFMNTEAFF.

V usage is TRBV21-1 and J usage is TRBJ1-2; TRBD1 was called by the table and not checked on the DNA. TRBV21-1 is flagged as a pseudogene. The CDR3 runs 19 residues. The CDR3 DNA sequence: TGTGCCAGCAGCGAACAGGGGGAGCCCCCTTTTTTGGCTAACTATGGCTACACCTTC. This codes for CASSEQGEPPFLANYGYTF.

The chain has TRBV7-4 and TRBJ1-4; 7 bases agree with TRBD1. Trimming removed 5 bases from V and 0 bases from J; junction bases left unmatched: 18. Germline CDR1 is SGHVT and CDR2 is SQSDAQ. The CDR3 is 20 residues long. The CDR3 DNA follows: TGTGCCAGCAGCGAAAGGGACAGCGATATGGGTCCTGCAACTAATGAAAAACTGTTTTTT. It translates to CASSERDSDMGPATNEKLFF. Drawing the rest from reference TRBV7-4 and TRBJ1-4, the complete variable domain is GAGVSQSPRYKVAKRGRDVALRCDSISGHVTLYWYRQTLGQGSEVLTYSQSDAQRDKSGRPSGRFSAERPERSVSTLKIQRTEQGDSAVYLCASSERDSDMGPATNEKLFFGSGTQLSVL.